This TCR beta chain originates from a study of human T cells and chemical hapten exposure. For the study at large: Among samples, TCR yields varied mainly because of small differences in pooled library volume. Whole-study results and caveats: Positively correlated with patch test score were the counts of PT1 expanded TCRs. The donors suffered from alopecia, so their immune response may not match that of healthy people. There was no change with DPC sensitization in TCRs above 1 in 1000 frequency.

The V gene's germline CDR1 is SGHDT and CDR2 YYEEEE. Trimming cost V 5 bases and J 1 base, with 9 bases left between them. The CDR3 contains 13 residues. TCRdb recomputed calls from the RACE reads with MiXCR, one row per CDR3 protein. The profile shows 370,000 or so distinct CDR3 sequences, more than 4.5% of them singletons. This clonotype came up many times. Its antigen is unknown. The time point is: patch test 1, 2 weeks after DPC sensitization. Treatment noted: therapeutic diphenylcyclopropenone sensitization with weekly scalp DPC. The receptor comes from a woman between 50 and 59 years old with alopecia areata. Some clones in this sample may be carry-over from other donors' samples. Sequenced here: whole blood, sampled in connection with sensitization to the hapten diphenylcyclopropenone (DPC). V gene TRBV5-6 combines with J gene TRBJ1-1; TRBD1 might be the D (5 bases). The chain's CDR3 is CASRLRGNTEAFF. As DNA, the CDR3 is TGTGCCAGCAGGTTGAGGGGGAACACTGAAGCTTTCTTT. The full variable domain, its missing parts supplied by reference TRBV5-6 and TRBJ1-1, is DAGVTQSPTHLIKTRGQQVTLRCSPKSGHDTVSWYQQALGQGPQFIFQYYEEEERQRGNFPDRFSGHQFPNYSSELNVNALLLGDSALYLCASRLRGNTEAFFGQGTRLTVV.